This TCR beta chain came from a study of T-cell reconstitution after alpha-beta-depleted transplantation in children. Study-level points and caveats: Some patients' high day-60 TCRbeta diversity was traced to surviving recipient T cells and thymic progenitors.

Unique molecular identifiers featured in how the TCRbeta library was prepared. MiXCR, run by TCRdb on the PCR reads, gives a single entry per CDR3 protein. The sample records about 460,000 distinct CDR3 sequences, approximately 10% being singletons. The CDR3 consists of 13 residues. Looked up from germline, CDR1 is SGHRS and CDR2 is YFSETQ. V shed 4 bases and J shed 1 base, with 8 bases lying between them. This clonotype was seen repeatedly, ten times or more. Its antigen is as yet unknown. This TCR was sampled from a child aged 2-9 years with inherited bone marrow failure, due to receive a stem cell transplant. The chain couples TRBV5-1 to TRBJ2-5; D is perhaps TRBD1 or TRBD2 (5 bases each). The starting material was PBMCs, obtained before TCRalphabeta/CD19-depleted stem cell transplant. CDR3 nucleotides: TGCGCCAGCAGCGCCGGGACCCAAGAGACCCAGTACTTC. It translates to CASSAGTQETQYF.